This T cell receptor beta chain was recorded in a study of tumor-infiltrating lymphocytes in primary liver carcinoma. In the study overall: Ages ranged from 30 to 69, with HCC or mixed HCC-cholangiocarcinoma.

TCR beta cDNA came from about 470 ng total RNA, primed with a constant-region primer. Researchers made the TCR beta libraries by running three nested multiplex PCR rounds with slightly modified ARM-PCR. Use of TRBV1-TRBV30 forward primers with a C-beta reverse primer characterized the first two PCR rounds, which lasted around 9 cycles each. TCRdb re-called the multiplex PCR reads through MiXCR, storing one row per CDR3 protein. The sample contains 40,000 or so distinct CDR3 sequences, roughly 73% of which appear only once. Germline-derived CDR1 and CDR2 are SGHAT and FQDESV (reference sequence). CDR3 length: 14 residues. Between about 18 and 33 mg of unsorted bulk tissue served as the source from which RNA and DNA were co-extracted. For this clonotype: Compared with germline, one end of the junction differs, possibly owing to a read error.

V is TRBV11-1 and J is TRBJ2-7; D is ambiguous. The clonotype originates from a man in his forties with primary liver carcinoma and hepatitis B virus infection. The material sequenced was tumor-adjacent normal liver tissue. The CDR3: CASSWSWPLYGQSF. The CDR3 region has the DNA TGTGCCAGCAGCTGGTCTTGGCCTCTATACGGGCAGTCCTTC.